Listed below are T cell receptor beta chains from one sample, sequenced in a study of metastatic and nonmetastatic thyroid tumors. MiXCR was used by TCRdb to re-call the PCR reads. The sample yields under 20,000 clones, approximately 28% seen once. Sequencing was carried out using tumor tissue. These receptor sequences come from a male donor with papillary thyroid cancer or a benign thyroid nodule (not recorded which). Some clones in this sample may be carry-over from other donors' samples. CDR3s include the opening cysteine and the closing phenylalanine or tryptophan. The D gene is left open where the match is weak. Only some rows state a clone size, as once, few, many or a class for expanded clones.

v_call	clone_size	j_call	d_call	cdr3_nt	cdr3_aa
TRBV27	.	TRBJ2-2	.	TGTGCCAGCAGACGAGGGGGCGCGGGGACCGGGGAGCTGTTTTTT	CASRRGGAGTGELFF
TRBV4-1	.	TRBJ2-5	.	TGCGCCAGCAGCACTAACCCCAGACAGCCAGGTCAAGAGACCCAGTACTTC	CASSTNPRQPGQETQYF
TRBV7-6	few	TRBJ2-2	TRBD2	TGTGCCAGCAGCTCGCCATTAGCGGGAACTGGCACCGGGGAGCTGTTTTTT	CASSSPLAGTGTGELFF
TRBV28	.	TRBJ2-7	.	TGTGCCAGCAGTTACTTCACCTACGAGCAGTACTTC	CASSYFTYEQYF
TRBV3-1	few	TRBJ2-7	.	TGTGCCAGCAGCCAAGAGGAGGGAGAGGCCTACGAGCAGTACTTC	CASSQEEGEAYEQYF
TRBV29-1	many	TRBJ2-5	.	TGCAGCGCCGGAAATGTCCAAGAGACCCAGTACTTC	CSAGNVQETQYF
TRBV20-1	few	TRBJ2-2	TRBD2	TGCAGTGCTAATCGGCTAGCGGGAGTCCCCGGGGAGCTGTTTTTT	CSANRLAGVPGELFF
TRBV20-1	few	TRBJ2-1	.	TGCAGTGCCACCTCCCCTGGGGGCGGTGAGCAGTTCTTC	CSATSPGGGEQFF
TRBV28	.	TRBJ2-5	.	TGTGCCAGCAGTTTACCCAATTTCCAAGAGACCCAGTACTTC	CASSLPNFQETQYF
TRBV5-1	many	TRBJ1-1	.	TGCGCCAGCAGCTTGGGAATTACGAGGGAGAGTCTGTCTTTCTTT	CASSLGITRESLSFF
TRBV13	.	TRBJ2-7	.	TGTGCCAGCAGCCCCACCTCCTGGGGTAATCCCTACGAGCAGTACTTC	CASSPTSWGNPYEQYF
TRBV20-1	medium-sized	TRBJ2-7	.	TGCAGTGCTAGAATGGGGCAATACGAGCAGTACTTC	CSARMGQYEQYF
TRBV9	.	TRBJ1-4	.	TGTGCCAGCAGTAAGTCGCTTACGACAACTAATGAAAAACTGTTTTTT	CASSKSLTTTNEKLFF
TRBV6-1	.	TRBJ1-5	.	TGTGCCAGCGCCAGAGACGGCAGGGCTGGTGAGGCCCAGCATTTT	CASARDGRAGEAQHF
TRBV19	few	TRBJ1-2	.	TGTGCCAGTAGTATCGAGGGGGGAGACTATGGCTACACCTTC	CASSIEGGDYGYTF
TRBV2	many	TRBJ1-3	.	TGTGCCAGCTGTAGATTTCGAGGTAACTCTGGAAACACCATATATTTT	CASCRFRGNSGNTIYF
TRBV11-1	many	TRBJ1-3	.	TGTGCCAGCAGCTCCAAGGCCAGCCTAACCGGGAACACCATATATTTT	CASSSKASLTGNTIYF
TRBV5-5	.	TRBJ1-5	.	TGTGCCAGCAGCTCAAGGGGAGGGACGGGCAATCAGCCCCAGCATTTT	CASSSRGGTGNQPQHF
TRBV11-3	medium-sized	TRBJ2-3	.	TGTGCCAGCAGCTTAGATCTGCAGGGGATTTGGGGAAGCACAGATACGCAGTATTTT	CASSLDLQGIWGSTDTQYF
TRBV10-3	medium-sized	TRBJ1-5	.	TGTGCCATCAGTGAGATCCAGGGAGGGGATCAGCCCCAGCATTTT	CAISEIQGGDQPQHF
TRBV7-3	many	TRBJ2-1	TRBD1	TGTGCCAGCAGCTTAACTCCCGGGACAGGGGTGTTCTTC	CASSLTPGTGVFF
TRBV28	.	TRBJ2-2	.	TGTGCCAGCAGTTTTCGTTTACAATCGAACACCGGGGAGCTGTTTTTT	CASSFRLQSNTGELFF
TRBV3-1	.	TRBJ2-7	.	TGTGCCAGCAGCCAAACGGAGAATCCGGAGCAGTACTTC	CASSQTENPEQYF
TRBV7-9	.	TRBJ2-2	.	TGTGCCAGCAGCCCCAAGCTTTTCACCGGGGAGCTGTTTTTT	CASSPKLFTGELFF
TRBV20-1	few	TRBJ1-5	.	TGCAGTGCCACACCGGAGGACCAGCCCCAGCATTTT	CSATPEDQPQHF
TRBV12-3/TRBV12-4	.	TRBJ1-6	.	TGTGCCAGCAGTTTAAGGAATTCACCCCTCCACTTT	CASSLRNSPLHF
TRBV27	many	TRBJ1-2	.	TGTGCCAGCAGTCCACTTCAACGGAACCTCTATGGCTACACCTTC	CASSPLQRNLYGYTF
TRBV6-1	.	TRBJ2-7	TRBD2	TGTGCCAGCACCACCGCCGGGAGGCGCGAGCAGTACTTC	CASTTAGRREQYF
TRBV12-3/TRBV12-4	.	TRBJ2-7	TRBD2	TGTGCCAGCAGTCCTGGTACTAGCGATAGTTTATCCTACCAGCAGTACTTC	CASSPGTSDSLSYQQYF
TRBV19	many	TRBJ1-2	TRBD1	TGTGCCAGTAGTATCGGCCAGGGGGGAGGCTACACCTTC	CASSIGQGGGYTF
TRBV27	.	TRBJ2-6	.	TGTGTCAGCAGTCCGACTCGGGCCAACGTCCTGACTTTC	CVSSPTRANVLTF
TRBV5-1	medium-sized	TRBJ2-3	TRBD1	TGCGCCAGCAGCCAGTCACAGGGGGCTAGCACAGATACGCAGTATTTT	CASSQSQGASTDTQYF
TRBV15	.	TRBJ2-1	TRBD2	TGTGCCACCAGCTCTTCTAGCGGGAGGGCCTTTGCTGAGCAGTTCTTC	CATSSSSGRAFAEQFF
TRBV15	.	TRBJ1-5	TRBD1	TGTGCCACCAGCATAGACGGGACAGGGAGTCAGCCCCAGCATTTT	CATSIDGTGSQPQHF
TRBV6-1	.	TRBJ2-7	TRBD2	TGTGCCAGCAGTGTAGAGACTAGCGGTTCATACGAGCAGTACTTC	CASSVETSGSYEQYF
TRBV18	few	TRBJ2-3	.	TGTGCCAGCTCACCCCTTGAGGGTCGCACAGATACGCAGTATTTT	CASSPLEGRTDTQYF
TRBV6-1	once	TRBJ2-4	.	TGTGCCAGCAGTGAACTGCGGGTTCGGGACATTCAGTACTTC	CASSELRVRDIQYF
TRBV7-2	many	TRBJ2-1	TRBD2	TGTGCCAGCAGCCCGCACGGGGGCGGGGGGGGACTAGCGGGGTACAATGAGCAGTTCTTC	CASSPHGGGGGLAGYNEQFF
TRBV19	many	TRBJ2-7	TRBD1	TGTGCCAGTAGTCCCCCGCGGACAGGGGCCTACGAGCAGTACTTC	CASSPPRTGAYEQYF
TRBV3-1	many	TRBJ2-3	.	TGTGCCAGCAGCCCGACGGATGGGGCAGATACGCAGTATTTT	CASSPTDGADTQYF